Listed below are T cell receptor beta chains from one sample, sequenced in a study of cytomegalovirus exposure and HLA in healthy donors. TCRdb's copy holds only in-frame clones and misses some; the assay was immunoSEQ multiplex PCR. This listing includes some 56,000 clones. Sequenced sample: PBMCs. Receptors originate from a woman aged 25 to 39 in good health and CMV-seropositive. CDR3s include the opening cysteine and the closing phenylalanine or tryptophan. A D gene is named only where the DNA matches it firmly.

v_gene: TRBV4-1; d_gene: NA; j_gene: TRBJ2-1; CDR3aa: CASSAGPGINEQFF; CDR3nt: TGCGCCAGCAGCGCAGGACCAGGGATCAATGAGCAGTTCTTC
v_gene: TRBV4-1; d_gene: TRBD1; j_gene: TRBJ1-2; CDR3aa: CASSQAGDRAGYTF; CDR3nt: TGCGCCAGCAGCCAAGCCGGGGACAGGGCTGGCTACACCTTC
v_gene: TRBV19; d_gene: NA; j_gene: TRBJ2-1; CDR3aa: CASTPDGTYNEQFF; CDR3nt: TGTGCCAGTACACCAGATGGTACCTACAATGAGCAGTTCTTC
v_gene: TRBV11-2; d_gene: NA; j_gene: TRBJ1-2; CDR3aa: CASSWPWDTTAGYTF; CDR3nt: TGTGCCAGCAGCTGGCCCTGGGACACGACGGCTGGCTACACCTTC
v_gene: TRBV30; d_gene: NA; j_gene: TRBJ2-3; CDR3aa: CAGDPGLNRADTQYF; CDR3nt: TGTGCCGGGGATCCGGGACTCAATCGTGCAGATACGCAGTATTTT
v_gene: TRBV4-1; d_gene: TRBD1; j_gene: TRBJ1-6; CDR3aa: CASSQLGQGNSPLHF; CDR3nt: TGCGCCAGCAGCCAACTCGGACAGGGAAATTCACCCCTACACTTT
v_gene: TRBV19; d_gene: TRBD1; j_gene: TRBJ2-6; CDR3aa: CASGGGQGDSGANVLTF; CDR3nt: TGTGCCAGTGGGGGAGGACAGGGGGATTCTGGGGCCAACGTCCTGACTTTC
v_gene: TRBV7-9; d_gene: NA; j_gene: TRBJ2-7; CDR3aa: CASSSTVSYEQYF; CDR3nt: TGTGCCAGCAGCTCTACTGTCTCCTACGAGCAGTACTTC
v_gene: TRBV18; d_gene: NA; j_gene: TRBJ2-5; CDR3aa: CASSPRVSGGQETQYF; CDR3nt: TGTGCCAGCTCACCACGGGTGTCGGGTGGCCAAGAGACCCAGTACTTC
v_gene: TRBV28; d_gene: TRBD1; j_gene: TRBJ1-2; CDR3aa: CASSSPRDSRYGYTF; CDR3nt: TGTGCCAGCAGTTCTCCACGGGACAGCCGATATGGCTACACCTTC
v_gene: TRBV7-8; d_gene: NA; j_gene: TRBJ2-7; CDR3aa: CASSYRDSYEQYF; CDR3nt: TGTGCCAGCAGTTACAGGGACTCCTACGAGCAGTACTTC
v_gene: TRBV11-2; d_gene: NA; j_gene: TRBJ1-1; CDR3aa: CASSLVGVTEAFF; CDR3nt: TGTGCCAGCAGCTTAGTAGGGGTCACTGAAGCTTTCTTT
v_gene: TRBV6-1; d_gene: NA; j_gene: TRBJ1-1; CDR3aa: CASSEVSEAFF; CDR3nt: TGTGCCAGCAGTGAAGTGAGTGAAGCTTTCTTT
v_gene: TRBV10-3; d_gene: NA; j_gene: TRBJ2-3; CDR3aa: CAIRGTSSTDTQYF; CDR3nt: TGTGCCATCAGAGGGACTTCTAGCACAGATACGCAGTATTTT
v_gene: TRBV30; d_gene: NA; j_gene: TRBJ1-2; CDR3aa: CAWTPSLYGYTF; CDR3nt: TGTGCCTGGACCCCTTCCCTCTATGGCTACACCTTC
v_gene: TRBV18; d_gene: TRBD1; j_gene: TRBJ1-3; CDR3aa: CASSQQGQTSGNTIYF; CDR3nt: TGTGCCAGCTCACAGCAGGGACAGACTTCTGGAAACACCATATATTTT
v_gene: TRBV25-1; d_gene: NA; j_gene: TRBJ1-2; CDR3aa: CASSELDRLGGYTF; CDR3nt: TGTGCCAGCAGTGAACTAGACAGGCTTGGTGGCTACACCTTC
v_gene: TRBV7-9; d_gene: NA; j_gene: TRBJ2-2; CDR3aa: CASSPLSGELFF; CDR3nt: TGTGCCAGCAGCCCTCTTTCCGGGGAGCTGTTTTTT
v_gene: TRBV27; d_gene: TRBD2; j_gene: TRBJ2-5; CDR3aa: CASSPIAGALPRETQYF; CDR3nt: TGTGCCAGCAGCCCCATAGCGGGGGCCCTACCACGAGAGACCCAGTACTTC
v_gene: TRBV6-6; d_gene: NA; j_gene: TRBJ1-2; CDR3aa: CASSYSSGPRGNGYTF; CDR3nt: TGTGCCAGCAGTTACTCCTCCGGCCCGAGGGGGAATGGCTACACCTTC